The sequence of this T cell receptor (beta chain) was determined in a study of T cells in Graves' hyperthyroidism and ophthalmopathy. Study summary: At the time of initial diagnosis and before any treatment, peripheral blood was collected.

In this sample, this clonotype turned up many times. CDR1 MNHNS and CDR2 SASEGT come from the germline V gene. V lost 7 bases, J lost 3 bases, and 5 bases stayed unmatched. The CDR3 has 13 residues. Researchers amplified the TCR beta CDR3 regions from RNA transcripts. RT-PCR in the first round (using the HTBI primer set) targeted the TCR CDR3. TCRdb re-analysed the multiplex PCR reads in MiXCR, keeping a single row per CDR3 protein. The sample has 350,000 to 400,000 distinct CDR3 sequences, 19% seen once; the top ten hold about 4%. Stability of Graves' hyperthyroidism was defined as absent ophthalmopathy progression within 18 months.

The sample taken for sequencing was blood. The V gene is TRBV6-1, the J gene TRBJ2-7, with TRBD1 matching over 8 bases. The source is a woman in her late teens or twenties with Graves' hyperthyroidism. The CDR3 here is CASTRGQGYEQYF. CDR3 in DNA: TGTGCCAGCACCAGAGGACAGGGCTACGAGCAGTACTTC.